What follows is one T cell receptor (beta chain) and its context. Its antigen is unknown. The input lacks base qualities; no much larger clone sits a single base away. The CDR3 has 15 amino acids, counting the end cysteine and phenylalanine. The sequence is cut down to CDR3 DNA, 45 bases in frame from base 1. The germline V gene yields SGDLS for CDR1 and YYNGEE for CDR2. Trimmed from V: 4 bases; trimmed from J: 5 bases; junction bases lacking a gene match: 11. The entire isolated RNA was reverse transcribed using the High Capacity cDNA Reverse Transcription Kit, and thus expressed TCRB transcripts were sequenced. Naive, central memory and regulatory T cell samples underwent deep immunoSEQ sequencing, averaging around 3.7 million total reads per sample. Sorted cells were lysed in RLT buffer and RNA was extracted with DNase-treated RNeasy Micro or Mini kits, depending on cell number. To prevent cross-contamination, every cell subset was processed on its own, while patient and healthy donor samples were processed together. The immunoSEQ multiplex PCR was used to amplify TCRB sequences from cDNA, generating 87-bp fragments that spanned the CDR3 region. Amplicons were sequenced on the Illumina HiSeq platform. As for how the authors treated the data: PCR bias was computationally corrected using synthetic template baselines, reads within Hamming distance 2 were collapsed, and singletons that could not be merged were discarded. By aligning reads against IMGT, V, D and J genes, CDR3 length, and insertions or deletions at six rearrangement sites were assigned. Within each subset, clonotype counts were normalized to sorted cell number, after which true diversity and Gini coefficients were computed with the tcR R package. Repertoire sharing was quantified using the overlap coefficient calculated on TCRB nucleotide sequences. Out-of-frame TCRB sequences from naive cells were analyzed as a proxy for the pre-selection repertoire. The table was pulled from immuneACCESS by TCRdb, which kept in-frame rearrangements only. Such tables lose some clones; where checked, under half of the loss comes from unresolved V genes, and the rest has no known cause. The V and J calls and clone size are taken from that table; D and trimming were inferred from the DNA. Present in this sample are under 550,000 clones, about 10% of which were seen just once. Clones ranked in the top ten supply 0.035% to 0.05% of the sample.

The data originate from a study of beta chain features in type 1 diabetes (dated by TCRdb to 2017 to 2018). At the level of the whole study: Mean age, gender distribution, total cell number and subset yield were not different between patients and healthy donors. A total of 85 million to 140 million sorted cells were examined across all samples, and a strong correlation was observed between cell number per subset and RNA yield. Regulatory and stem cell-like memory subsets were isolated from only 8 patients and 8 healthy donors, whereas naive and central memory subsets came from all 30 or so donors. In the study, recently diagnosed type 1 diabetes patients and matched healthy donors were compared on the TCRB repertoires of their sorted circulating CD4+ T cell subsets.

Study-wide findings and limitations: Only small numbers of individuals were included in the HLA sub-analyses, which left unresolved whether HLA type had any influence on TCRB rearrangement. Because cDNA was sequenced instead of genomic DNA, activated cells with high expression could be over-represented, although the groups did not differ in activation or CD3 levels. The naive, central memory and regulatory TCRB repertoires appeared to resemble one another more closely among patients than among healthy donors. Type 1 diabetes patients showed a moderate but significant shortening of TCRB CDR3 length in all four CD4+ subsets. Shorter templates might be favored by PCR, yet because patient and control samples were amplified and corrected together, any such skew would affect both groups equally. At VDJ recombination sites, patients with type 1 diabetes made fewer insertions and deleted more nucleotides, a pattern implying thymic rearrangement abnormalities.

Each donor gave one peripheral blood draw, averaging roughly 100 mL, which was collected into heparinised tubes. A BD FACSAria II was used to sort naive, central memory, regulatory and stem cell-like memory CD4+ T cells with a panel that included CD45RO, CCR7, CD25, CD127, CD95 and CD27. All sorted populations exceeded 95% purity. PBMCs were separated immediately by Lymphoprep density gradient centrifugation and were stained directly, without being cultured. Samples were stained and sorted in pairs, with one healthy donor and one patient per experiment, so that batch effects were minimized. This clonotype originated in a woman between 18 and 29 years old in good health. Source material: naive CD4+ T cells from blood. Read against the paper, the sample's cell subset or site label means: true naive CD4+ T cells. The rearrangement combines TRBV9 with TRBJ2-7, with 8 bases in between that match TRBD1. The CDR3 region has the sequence CASSPTRTGIHEQYF. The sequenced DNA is TGTGCCAGCAGCCCAACCAGGACAGGGATCCACGAGCAGTACTTC.